This T cell receptor (beta chain) was found in a study of molecular identifiers for immune sequencing clone quantification. Study at large: Within a replicate experiment, RNA obtained from either around 20,000 or 100,000 naive CD8 cells was divided into five aliquots, and four of those aliquots were then sequenced.

A CD8+CD4-CCR7+CD45RA+ phenotype served as the sorting definition for naive CD8 T cells. Germline assignment: CDR1 SGHNT and CDR2 YYREEE (reference sequence). V was trimmed by 2 bases and J by 1 base, leaving 10 bases between them. The CDR3 has 14 amino acids. From the PCR reads, TCRdb called clonotypes with MiXCR, one entry per CDR3 protein. Seen here are some 320,000 distinct CDR3 sequences, 24% observed once, and the top ten hold approximately 0.74%. V gene TRBV5-4 combines with J gene TRBJ2-7; D might be TRBD1 (5 bases). This TCR was recovered from a human donor in good health. Some libraries in this study had Jurkat cell RNA spiked in. Sample: naive CD8+ T cells from blood, with Jurkat cell RNA spiked in. Subset meaning: FACS-sorted CD8+CD4-CCR7+CD45RA+ naive T cells. The CDR3 protein is CASSFSQGSYEQYF. The CDR3 DNA reads TGTGCCAGCAGCTTCTCGCAGGGATCCTACGAGCAGTACTTC.